The T cell receptor (beta chain) under discussion was sequenced for a study of T-cell reconstitution after alpha-beta-depleted transplantation in children. Unique molecular identifiers were incorporated into the prepared TCRbeta library. TCRdb independently ran MiXCR on the PCR reads; one entry per CDR3 protein. The data contain fewer than 500,000 distinct CDR3 sequences, roughly two fifths of them seen just once; the ten biggest clones take up roughly 27%. Overall study results and limits: Newly generated T cells supplied most T-cell counts and diversity one year post-transplant. In patients about two months after transplant, alpha-beta T cells reportedly arose from several hundred expanded graft clones. Surviving recipient T cells and thymic progenitors underlay high day-60 TCRbeta diversity in some patients.

V was pared by 3 bases and J by 2 bases, with 10 bases of the junction left unmatched. The CDR3 extends over 17 amino acids. The V gene's germline CDR1 is SGHRS and CDR2 YFSETQ. Many counts were recorded for this clonotype. As yet, its antigen is unknown. Source: PBMCs, taken before TCRalphabeta/CD19-depleted stem cell transplant. This chain links TRBV5-1 with TRBJ2-5; TRBD1 matches 10 bases. This TCR was recovered from a girl aged 2-10 years with aplastic anemia, due to receive a stem cell transplant. CDR3 bases: TGCGCCAGCAGCTCCTGGACGGGACAGGGGCGACAAGAGACCCAGTACTTC. Translating it yields CASSSWTGQGRQETQYF.